This is a list of T cell receptor beta chains from one sample in a study of Ad26.COV2.S vaccination and SARS-CoV-2 variants. The assay was immunoSEQ multiplex PCR, and TCRdb's table has in-frame clones only and misses some. The sample includes about half a million clones, roughly 87% seen only once; the top ten take approximately 1.7%. The specimen comprised peripheral blood, sampled in a trial of Ad26.COV2.S vaccine versus placebo. These receptors came from a person between 18 and 65 years old who received the Ad26.COV2.S COVID-19 vaccine or a placebo. Both conserved end residues are part of each CDR3. The D gene is left open where the match is weak. Some rows have no size entry. The others give once, few or many, or a class for an expanded clone.

>-|TRBV5-1|TRBJ1-1|-
CASSFEAGMNTEAFF
TGCGCCAGCAGCTTCGAGGCCGGTATGAACACTGAAGCTTTCTTT
>-|TRBV7-2|TRBJ2-5|-
CASSLGQVQETQYF
TGTGCCAGCAGCTTAGGTCAGGTCCAAGAGACCCAGTACTTC
>TRBD2|TRBV11-2|TRBJ2-1|-
CASSLLGLAGGLFNEQFF
TGTGCCAGCAGCTTACTGGGACTAGCGGGGGGGCTTTTCAATGAGCAGTTCTTC
>-|TRBV19|TRBJ1-4|many
CASSIITAPLGLNEKLFF
TGTGCCAGTAGTATAATTACAGCTCCACTAGGTCTTAATGAAAAACTGTTTTTT
>-|TRBV28|TRBJ2-5|-
CASSLAGRTQYF
TGTGCCAGCAGTTTAGCGGGGAGGACCCAGTACTTC
>-|TRBV4-1|TRBJ2-1|-
CASSQVGLEQFF
TGCGCCAGCAGCCAAGTGGGTTTAGAGCAGTTCTTC
>TRBD2|TRBV3-1/TRBV3-2|TRBJ2-1|-
CASSQVLAGGNEQFF
TGTGCCAGCAGCCAAGTGTTAGCGGGGGGAAATGAGCAGTTCTTC
>-|TRBV24-1|TRBJ1-1|-
CATSDLRGTEAFF
TGTGCCACCAGTGATTTACGGGGGACTGAAGCTTTCTTT
>TRBD1|TRBV19|TRBJ1-5|-
CASSRGTGAGHF
TGTGCCAGTAGTAGGGGGACAGGTGCAGGGCATTTT
>TRBD1|TRBV19|TRBJ2-2|-
CASKPRGRRTGELFF
TGTGCCAGCAAGCCAAGGGGGCGACGAACCGGGGAGCTGTTTTTT
>TRBD1|TRBV27|TRBJ1-2|-
CASSLEGAPGGYTF
TGTGCCAGCAGTTTGGAGGGGGCGCCGGGTGGCTACACCTTC
>-|TRBV21-1|TRBJ2-7|-
CASSKVCFGDREPYEQYF
TGTGCCAGCAGCAAAGTTTGCTTTGGGGACAGGGAGCCCTACGAGCAGTACTTC
>TRBD1|TRBV6-1|TRBJ2-7|once
CASSEAPTGGIYEQYF
TGTGCCAGCAGTGAAGCCCCGACAGGGGGGATCTACGAGCAGTACTTC
>-|TRBV18|TRBJ1-2|-
CASSPSGGGYGYTF
TGTGCCAGCTCACCTTCGGGGGGCGGCTATGGCTACACCTTC
>-|TRBV4-1|TRBJ1-5|few
CASSQDPRYNQPQHF
TGCGCCAGCAGCCAAGATCCCAGATACAATCAGCCCCAGCATTTT
>-|TRBV6-5|TRBJ1-1|few
CASSYSAGLTEAFF
TGTGCCAGCAGTTACAGCGCAGGCCTCACTGAAGCTTTCTTT
>-|TRBV10-3|TRBJ1-3|-
CAISPSGNTIYF
TGTGCCATCAGTCCCTCTGGAAACACCATATATTTT
>-|TRBV6-6|TRBJ1-2|-
CASSHGQERYGYTF
TGTGCCAGCAGTCACGGACAAGAACGATATGGCTACACCTTC
>-|TRBV4-2|TRBJ1-2|-
CASSQPGRDSGYTF
TGTGCCAGCAGCCAACCGGGTCGGGACTCTGGCTACACCTTC
>TRBD1|TRBV28|TRBJ1-1|-
CASRFGTVNTEAFF
TGTGCCAGCAGATTCGGGACAGTGAACACTGAAGCTTTCTTT
>-|TRBV6-1|TRBJ2-1|-
CASSEEGTYNEQFF
TGTGCCAGCAGTGAAGAGGGGACTTACAATGAGCAGTTCTTC
>-|TRBV2|TRBJ1-2|-
CASSEVGGYTF
TGTGCCAGCAGTGAAGTTGGTGGCTACACCTTC
>TRBD1|TRBV3-1/TRBV3-2|TRBJ1-1|-
CASSFTGGVNTEAFF
TGTGCCAGCAGCTTTACAGGGGGCGTAAACACTGAAGCTTTCTTT
>-|TRBV14|TRBJ2-1|-
CASSQEFENEQFF
TGTGCCAGCAGCCAAGAATTCGAAAATGAGCAGTTCTTC
>-|TRBV18|TRBJ1-2|-
CASSYRDMEIYGYTF
TGTGCCAGCTCGTACCGGGACATGGAAATCTATGGCTACACCTTC
>-|TRBV6-5|TRBJ2-5|-
CASSAQGRQETQYF
TGTGCCAGCAGCGCCCAGGGTAGACAAGAGACCCAGTACTTC
>TRBD1|TRBV6-5|TRBJ2-7|few
CASNRGFPYEQYF
TGTGCCAGCAACAGGGGGTTCCCCTACGAGCAGTACTTC
>-|TRBV10-1|TRBJ2-3|-
CASSGSLTDTQYF
TGCGCCAGCAGTGGGTCCCTCACAGATACGCAGTATTTT
>TRBD1|TRBV11-2|TRBJ1-6|-
CASSPQGGGVGSPLHF
TGTGCCAGCAGCCCCCAGGGGGGTGGGGTTGGTTCACCCCTCCACTTT
>-|TRBV7-2|TRBJ2-6|-
CASSLAGVAGANVLTF
TGTGCCAGCAGCTTAGCAGGGGTGGCTGGGGCCAACGTCCTGACTTTC
>TRBD1|TRBV9|TRBJ1-2|-
CASTTRDRGGYTF
TGTGCCAGCACCACCCGGGACAGGGGCGGCTACACCTTC
>TRBD1|TRBV7-3|TRBJ2-7|-
CASSLGRGNEQYF
TGTGCCAGCAGCTTAGGCAGGGGGAACGAGCAGTACTTC